These T cell receptor beta chains were read from a single sample in a study of OX40 agonist ivuxolimab in advanced cancers. Produced via immunoSEQ multiplex PCR; TCRdb's table is partial and in-frame only. There are about 79,000 clones in the sample; 70% to 90% occur only once, and 3% to 4.5% lies in the top ten. This sample comprised CD4+ or CD8+ T cells sorted from blood, obtained in a trial of the OX40 agonist ivuxolimab. The receptor source for this set is an adult with an advanced solid tumor such as melanoma, head and neck, liver or kidney cancer. CDR3s include the opening cysteine and the closing phenylalanine or tryptophan. Fields, in order: V gene, D gene, J gene, clone size, CDR3 protein, CDR3 DNA. D genes are given only for firm matches. Some rows have no size entry. The others give once, few or many, or a class for an expanded clone.

TRBV28,TRBD2,TRBJ2-7,.,CASSVQRLAGGPFGGNYEQYF,TGTGCCAGCAGTGTCCAAAGACTAGCGGGAGGGCCCTTTGGTGGGAACTACGAGCAGTACTTC
TRBV6-5,TRBD2,TRBJ2-1,.,CASSYSLLTSEDEQFF,TGTGCCAGCAGTTACTCTCTCTTGACTAGCGAGGATGAGCAGTTCTTC
TRBV19,.,TRBJ2-7,.,CASSEQGSYEQYF,TGTGCCAGTAGTGAACAGGGATCCTACGAGCAGTACTTC
TRBV28,TRBD2,TRBJ2-1,.,CASSFYGTSGISSYNEQFF,TGTGCCAGCAGTTTTTACGGGACTAGCGGGATTTCTTCCTACAATGAGCAGTTCTTC
TRBV27,.,TRBJ1-3,once,CASSLSTGSGNTIYF,TGTGCCAGCAGTTTATCTACAGGCTCTGGAAACACCATATATTTT
TRBV27,.,TRBJ2-1,.,CASRVADFYNEQFF,TGTGCCAGCCGAGTGGCCGATTTCTACAATGAGCAGTTCTTC
TRBV7-8,.,TRBJ1-6,.,CASSLQSIYSPLHF,TGTGCCAGCAGCTTACAGTCTATCTATTCACCCCTCCACTTT
TRBV5-4,.,TRBJ2-5,.,CASSHRDQETQYF,TGTGCCAGCAGCCACCGGGACCAAGAGACCCAGTACTTC
TRBV29-1,.,TRBJ2-3,.,CSSSRGGTDTQYF,TGCAGCTCCTCGAGGGGGGGCACAGATACGCAGTATTTT
TRBV11-3,TRBD1,TRBJ2-3,.,CASSYLRTGTDTQYF,TGTGCCAGCAGCTACCTCCGGACAGGGACAGATACGCAGTATTTT
TRBV4-1,.,TRBJ1-5,.,CASSQEAGWGNSQHF,TGCGCCAGCAGCCAAGAAGCGGGGTGGGGAAATTCCCAGCATTTT
TRBV5-4,TRBD2,TRBJ2-3,.,CASSRTSGSLDTQYF,TGTGCCAGCAGCAGGACTAGCGGGAGTTTAGATACGCAGTATTTT
TRBV5-1,TRBD1,TRBJ1-6,once,CASNQGQGLNSPLHF,TGCGCCAGCAACCAAGGACAGGGGCTTAATTCACCCCTCCACTTT
TRBV11-3,.,TRBJ2-3,.,CASRLSTTDTQYF,TGTGCCAGCAGGCTCTCCACCACAGATACGCAGTATTTT
TRBV6-5,.,TRBJ2-2,.,CATLLGALFF,TGTGCCACCCTCCTCGGGGCGCTGTTTTTT
TRBV15,.,TRBJ2-1,few,CATSSGSGPYNEQFF,TGTGCCACCAGCAGCGGAAGCGGGCCCTACAATGAGCAGTTCTTC
TRBV30,.,TRBJ2-5,once,CAWSGVETQYF,TGTGCCTGGAGTGGGGTAGAGACCCAGTACTTC
TRBV19,.,TRBJ2-7,.,CASSIVSDSSYEQYF,TGTGCCAGTAGTATTGTCTCTGACAGCTCCTACGAGCAGTACTTC
TRBV5-1,.,TRBJ2-2,.,CASSLGQGGTGELFF,TGCGCCAGCAGCTTGGGCCAGGGTGGGACCGGGGAGCTGTTTTTT
TRBV7-9,TRBD2,TRBJ2-5,.,CASSPTGTSYSTQYF,TGTGCCAGCAGCCCAACCGGGACTAGCTACTCGACCCAGTACTTC
TRBV25-1,.,TRBJ1-4,.,CASSEVGGFYEKLFF,TGTGCCAGCAGTGAAGTGGGGGGGTTTTACGAAAAACTGTTTTTT
TRBV28,.,TRBJ2-6,.,CASSLSGSGANVLTF,TGTGCCAGCAGTTTATCAGGGTCTGGGGCCAACGTCCTGACTTTC
TRBV10-3,TRBD2,TRBJ2-7,.,CATQREGVGQYF,TGTGCCACACAGCGGGAGGGAGTTGGGCAGTACTTC
TRBV6-1,.,TRBJ1-1,.,CASSERRGITEAFF,TGTGCCAGCAGTGAAAGGAGGGGCATCACTGAAGCTTTCTTT
TRBV5-1,.,TRBJ1-1,.,CASSLAGADTEAFF,TGCGCCAGCAGCTTGGCGGGAGCAGACACTGAAGCTTTCTTT
TRBV5-1,TRBD1,TRBJ2-7,few,CASSTGTAATYEQYF,TGCGCCAGCAGCACCGGGACAGCGGCAACCTACGAGCAGTACTTC
TRBV6-1,.,TRBJ2-7,.,CASSEIGNSYEQYF,TGTGCCAGCAGTGAAATTGGGAACTCCTACGAGCAGTACTTC
TRBV7-9,.,TRBJ2-1,.,CASRPLDGEQFF,TGTGCCAGCAGACCACTAGACGGTGAGCAGTTCTTC
TRBV5-1,TRBD2,TRBJ2-1,.,CASSSPPGLAAANNEQFF,TGCGCCAGCAGCTCCCCACCGGGACTAGCGGCCGCCAACAATGAGCAGTTCTTC
TRBV11-3,.,TRBJ2-5,.,CASSLWQMETQYF,TGTGCCAGCAGCTTATGGCAGATGGAGACCCAGTACTTC
TRBV28,.,TRBJ2-7,.,CASSTPAGRLSYEQYF,TGTGCCAGCAGTACCCCCGCGGGACGGCTATCCTACGAGCAGTACTTC
TRBV7-9,TRBD2,TRBJ2-2,once,CASRSGGSYYTGELFF,TGTGCCAGCAGATCCGGGGGGAGCTATTACACCGGGGAGCTGTTTTTT
TRBV11-3,TRBD1,TRBJ2-3,.,CASSLGPQGETQYF,TGTGCCAGCAGCTTAGGACCTCAGGGGGAGACGCAGTATTTT
TRBV27,TRBD2,TRBJ2-7,once,CASSQVGTSGYYEQYF,TGTGCCAGCAGCCAGGTGGGGACTAGCGGGTACTACGAGCAGTACTTC
TRBV5-6,TRBD2,TRBJ2-7,few,CASSLGLAGGGYEQYF,TGTGCCAGCAGCTTGGGGCTAGCGGGAGGAGGGTACGAGCAGTACTTC
TRBV7-2,TRBD2,TRBJ2-2,few,CASSFTSGRDTGELFF,TGTGCCAGCAGCTTTACTAGCGGGAGAGATACCGGGGAGCTGTTTTTT
TRBV5-1,.,TRBJ1-1,.,CASSLGPENTEAFF,TGCGCCAGCAGCTTGGGTCCGGAGAACACTGAAGCTTTCTTT
TRBV4-1,.,TRBJ2-7,.,CASSQGEPNAFSYEQYF,TGCGCCAGCAGCCAGGGGGAACCGAATGCTTTTTCCTACGAGCAGTACTTC
TRBV7-9,.,TRBJ2-5,.,CASSLLSGHQETQYF,TGTGCCAGCAGCTTATTATCAGGGCACCAAGAGACCCAGTACTTC
TRBV10-3,.,TRBJ2-1,.,CAISEVTEGAYNEQFF,TGTGCCATCAGTGAGGTCACGGAGGGAGCCTACAATGAGCAGTTCTTC
TRBV2,.,TRBJ1-1,.,CASSGAGQTPTEAFF,TGTGCCAGCAGTGGGGCAGGGCAGACCCCAACTGAAGCTTTCTTT
TRBV7-9,.,TRBJ1-5,once,CASSLAVGGGSQPQHF,TGTGCCAGCAGCTTAGCTGTTGGGGGGGGGAGTCAGCCCCAGCATTTT
TRBV5-4,TRBD1,TRBJ2-7,.,CASSDSGTGRRYEQYF,TGTGCCAGCAGCGACTCCGGGACAGGAAGGCGCTACGAGCAGTACTTC
TRBV5-4,TRBD2,TRBJ2-5,.,CASSLARTSGEETQYF,TGTGCCAGCAGCTTGGCGCGGACTAGCGGGGAAGAGACCCAGTACTTC
TRBV7-9,.,TRBJ2-5,.,CASSLRTGTAEYF,TGTGCCAGCAGCTTACGGACCGGGACCGCGGAGTACTTC
TRBV2,TRBD1,TRBJ1-1,.,CASRSRTGGFTEAFF,TGTGCCAGCAGATCGAGGACAGGGGGCTTTACTGAAGCTTTCTTT
TRBV9,.,TRBJ1-3,.,CASSVEEIGNTIYF,TGTGCCAGCAGCGTAGAAGAAATCGGAAACACCATATATTTT